In this sample, the clone carrying this T cell receptor (beta chain) turned up a few times. This record comes from a study of T-cell reconstitution after alpha-beta-depleted transplantation in children. TCRbeta library construction was performed incorporating unique molecular identifiers. TCRdb called the PCR reads again in MiXCR, with one record for every CDR3 protein. The repertoire includes approximately 980,000 distinct CDR3 sequences, about 29% of them detected once, and 28% sits in the top ten. The CDR3 totals 13 residues. Trimming removed 3 bases at V and 5 bases at J, with 8 bases between. CDR1 and CDR2 (germline): KGHSH, LQKENI.

The V gene is TRBV18, the J gene TRBJ2-1; possibly TRBD1 or TRBD2 for D (5 bases each). The sample here was PBMCs, mostly from graft donor cells, taken 360 days after TCRalphabeta/CD19-depleted stem cell transplant. The receptor comes from a boy under three years old who had a stem cell transplant for SCID, so the T cells may come from the graft donor. The CDR3 is CASSPGVNNEQFF. The CDR3 nucleotides are TGTGCCAGCTCACCGGGGGTAAACAATGAGCAGTTCTTC.